A selection of T cell receptor beta chains follows, all from one sample in a study of T cells after yellow fever vaccination. TCRdb fed the 5' RACE reads into MiXCR, producing one record per CDR3 protein. The sample carries around 50,000 distinct CDR3 sequences, over 5.5% recorded once. Sample: PBMCs, either bulk or a sorted T-cell subset (CD4+, CD8+, memory, or dextramer-sorted; not recorded which), taken 45 days after the yellow fever booster vaccination. Receptors were obtained from a man aged 25-45 years who received the YFV17D yellow fever vaccine. Both conserved end residues are part of each CDR3. The order of the fields is clone size, V gene, J gene, D gene, CDR3 DNA, CDR3 protein. The D gene is left open where the match is weak. Not every row has a clone size; where given, it reads once, few, many or a size class.

clone size: -
V gene: TRBV7-8
J gene: TRBJ1-1
D gene: TRBD1
CDR3 DNA: TGTGCCAGCAGCTTTCCGGAGGCCAGGGGGCACACTGAAGCTTTCTTT
CDR3 protein: CASSFPEARGHTEAFF

clone size: -
V gene: TRBV9
J gene: TRBJ2-4
D gene: -
CDR3 DNA: TGTGCCAGCAGCGTAGGAGGCTCCAAAAACATTCAGTACTTC
CDR3 protein: CASSVGGSKNIQYF

clone size: -
V gene: TRBV28
J gene: TRBJ1-5
D gene: -
CDR3 DNA: TGTGCCAGCAGTTTTTCCAGTAGGCCCCAGCATTTT
CDR3 protein: CASSFSSRPQHF

clone size: few
V gene: TRBV20-1
J gene: TRBJ1-3
D gene: -
CDR3 DNA: TGCAGTGCTTCGACACGACGGGACACCATATATTTT
CDR3 protein: CSASTRRDTIYF

clone size: many
V gene: TRBV19
J gene: TRBJ1-2
D gene: -
CDR3 DNA: TGTGCCACTGGTGCCTATGGCTACACCTTC
CDR3 protein: CATGAYGYTF

clone size: -
V gene: TRBV20-1
J gene: TRBJ1-1
D gene: -
CDR3 DNA: TGCAGTGCTAGATGGGGTGGGGGCATTACTGAAGCTTTCTTT
CDR3 protein: CSARWGGGITEAFF

clone size: many
V gene: TRBV2
J gene: TRBJ2-7
D gene: TRBD2
CDR3 DNA: TGTGCCACCCAAGAAGCGGGAACCTACGAGCAGTACTTC
CDR3 protein: CATQEAGTYEQYF

clone size: many
V gene: TRBV16
J gene: TRBJ1-6
D gene: -
CDR3 DNA: TGTGCCAGCAGCCCCACGATGGGGGCAAGGAGTTCACCCCTCCACTTT
CDR3 protein: CASSPTMGARSSPLHF

clone size: many
V gene: TRBV4-2
J gene: TRBJ2-7
D gene: TRBD2
CDR3 DNA: TGTGCCAGCAGCCCCTCTGCGGGAGGACGCTACGAGCAGTACTTC
CDR3 protein: CASSPSAGGRYEQYF

clone size: many
V gene: TRBV7-2
J gene: TRBJ2-1
D gene: TRBD2
CDR3 DNA: TGTGCCAGCAGTTTAAATAGCGGGAGAGCTGAGCAGTTCTTC
CDR3 protein: CASSLNSGRAEQFF